A single sample is the source of the 6 T cell receptor beta chains below, sequenced in a study of T cell responses to AZD1222 COVID-19 vaccine. Here immunoSEQ multiplex PCR was the method, and the copy in TCRdb shows in-frame clones only, minus some. Of about 150,000 clones listed, 93% were seen once; the top ten hold about 5.1%. This material consisted of peripheral blood, taken on day 0 of AZD1222 vaccination. Receptors were obtained from an adult in good health.

The chain couples TRBV6-5 to TRBJ1-1; a weak D match, TRBD1 (5 bases). Trimming stripped 4 bases from V and 0 bases from J, with 9 bases between. The CDR3 totals 14 residues. CDR1 and CDR2 (germline): MNHEY, SVGAGI. CDR3 in DNA: TGTGCCAGCAGTTTCCAGGGAATGAACACTGAAGCTTTCTTT. Amino acids: CASSFQGMNTEAFF.

The chain uses TRBV7-9 and TRBJ2-5; D uncertain. The length of the CDR3 is 15 residues. Germline assignment: CDR1 SEHNR and CDR2 FQNEAQ (reference sequence). V was shortened by 2 bases and J by 2 bases, with 12 bases between the two germline ends. CDR3 nucleotides: TGTGCCAGCAGCTTATTGTCCCCAGCTCAAGAGACCCAGTACTTC. Amino acid sequence: CASSLLSPAQETQYF.

The chain employs TRBV28 and TRBJ1-1, with a possible D match to TRBD1 (5 bases). The ends were cut back, 1 base at V and 2 bases at J, with 8 bases in the middle. CDR1 is MDHEN, CDR2 SYDVKM, per germline. This CDR3 region has 14 residues. CDR3 sequence (DNA): TGTGCCAGCAGTTTATACCAGGGAAACACTGAAGCTTTCTTT. Amino acid sequence: CASSLYQGNTEAFF. Full variable domain (missing parts from reference TRBV28 and TRBJ1-1): DVKVTQSSRYLVKRTGEKVFLECVQDMDHENMFWYRQDPGLGLRLIYFSYDVKMKEKGDIPEGYSVSREKKERFSLILESASTNQTSMYLCASSLYQGNTEAFFGQGTRLTVV.

V usage is TRBV30 and J usage is TRBJ2-4; possible D gene TRBD1, 6 bases. This CDR3 has 12 residues. V shed 2 bases and J shed 9 bases, with 11 bases lying between them. Germline V lookup: CDR1 GTSNPN, CDR2 SVGIG (reference sequence). The CDR3 region is CAWSPSGAIQYF. The CDR3 nucleotides read TGTGCCTGGAGTCCCTCAGGGGCCATTCAGTACTTC. Supplemented by reference TRBV30 and TRBJ2-4, the full variable domain reads SQTIHQWPATLVQPVGSPLSLECTVEGTSNPNLYWYRQAAGRGLQLLFYSVGIGQISSEVPQNLSASRPQDRQFILSSKKLLLSDSGFYLCAWSPSGAIQYFGAGTRLSVL.

The chain is built from TRBV6-1 and TRBJ2-7; TRBD1 or TRBD2 may be the D gene (5 bases each). The germline V and J ends were trimmed by 0 bases and 2 bases, with 14 bases remaining between them. The CDR3 spans 16 residues. Germline V lookup: CDR1 MNHNS, CDR2 SASEGT. The CDR3 nucleotides read TGTGCCAGCAGTGAAGCGGGGGTAGCTGCCGCCTACGAGCAGTACTTC. This translates into CASSEAGVAAAYEQYF.

This clone came up once. The chain couples TRBV27 to TRBJ2-1, with D possibly matching TRBD2 (5 bases). Germline CDR1 MNHEY, CDR2 SMNVEV (reference sequence). V dropped 7 bases and J dropped 3 bases, with 19 bases sitting between them. This CDR3 is built from 16 residues. The CDR3, as DNA: TGTGCCAGCACCCCGGGGAGCTGGACTTTCTACAATGAGCAGTTCTTC. Translated, it gives CASTPGSWTFYNEQFF.